These 23 T cell receptor beta chains were sequenced from one sample in a study of T cell responses to AZD1222 COVID-19 vaccine. Profiling relied on immunoSEQ multiplex PCR, and the TCRdb table lists in-frame clones only, not all of them. Among 150,000 to 250,000 clones listed, roughly nine tenths were seen once. The sample here was peripheral blood, taken 28 days after the second AZD1222 dose. The receptors here all came from an adult who received the AZD1222 COVID-19 vaccine.

The rearrangement joins TRBV28 to TRBJ2-7; the D gene could be TRBD1 or TRBD2 (5 bases each). CDR1 MDHEN and CDR2 SYDVKM come from the germline V gene. The V and J ends lost 0 bases and 2 bases respectively, with 11 bases between them. CDR3 length: 15 amino acids. The CDR3 loop is CASSLWDVGAYEQYF. The CDR3 DNA sequence: TGTGCCAGCAGTTTATGGGACGTGGGGGCCTACGAGCAGTACTTC.

This sequence joins TRBV18 and TRBJ1-2; D unresolved. Germline V gene lookup returns CDR1 KGHSH and CDR2 LQKENI. V lost 3 bases, J lost 4 bases, and 6 bases lay in between. The CDR3 totals 12 residues. CDR3 amino acids: CASSPSPYGYTF. The DNA for the CDR3 is TGTGCCAGCTCACCGAGCCCCTATGGCTACACCTTC.

This clone was detected once. The chain uses TRBV30 and TRBJ2-2; D not resolved. The CDR3 sequence is 12 residues long. The germline CDR1 and CDR2 sequences are GTSNPN and SVGIG (reference sequence). V lost 3 bases, J lost 4 bases, and 6 bases lay in between. The CDR3, as DNA: TGTGCCTGGAGAGGTGTCACCGGGGAGCTGTTTTTT. It encodes CAWRGVTGELFF.

For the CDR3, the DNA is TGTGCCAGCAGCCGACGGACCTCGGAGACCCAGTACTTC. It is translated as CASSRRTSETQYF. The chain joins TRBV7-9 to TRBJ2-5; no clear D. The V gene's germline CDR1 is SEHNR and CDR2 FQNEAQ (reference sequence). Trimming stripped 5 bases from V and 5 bases from J, with 12 bases between. CDR3 length: 13 residues.

The V gene is TRBV5-1, the J gene TRBJ2-1, with 7 bases identical to TRBD2. V gave up 4 bases and J gave up 6 bases; unmatched junction bases: 7. Germline CDR1 SGHRS, CDR2 YFSETQ. The CDR3 runs to 14 residues. The CDR3: CASSLRLAPNEQFF. The CDR3 DNA follows: TGCGCCAGCAGCCTGCGACTAGCTCCCAATGAGCAGTTCTTC.

The chain links TRBV2 to TRBJ2-7; 10 nucleotides match TRBD1. The CDR3 is 14 amino acids. Germline V gives CDR1 SNHLY, CDR2 FYNNEI. V dropped 3 bases and J dropped 4; count of bases not matched to a gene: 3. The CDR3 is CASSDGQGVYEQYF. CDR3 bases: TGTGCCAGCAGTGACGGACAGGGGGTTTACGAGCAGTACTTC.

The chain uses TRBV10-3 and TRBJ2-3; 10 nucleotides line up with TRBD2. Per the germline V gene, CDR1 is ENHRY and CDR2 is SYGVKD. Trimming removed 6 bases from V and 4 bases from J; junction bases left unmatched: 7. There are 15 residues in the CDR3. CDR3 bases: TGTGCCATCAGAGGGAAGCGGGAGGGCCCAGATACGCAGTATTTT. Amino acids: CAIRGKREGPDTQYF.

The chain employs TRBV7-3 and TRBJ2-3; 9 bases are shared with TRBD2. This CDR3 is 15 amino acids long. Germline-derived CDR1 and CDR2 are SGHTA and FQGTGA. V shed 5 bases and J 3 bases; nucleotides not matched to a gene: 6. The chain's CDR3 is CASSLPTSGTDTQYF. DNA for the CDR3: TGTGCCAGCAGCCTACCAACTAGCGGGACAGATACGCAGTATTTT.

The rearrangement joins TRBV4-2 to TRBJ2-5; D gene uncertain. V dropped 3 bases and J dropped 2 bases, with 7 bases sitting between them. Germline-derived CDR1 and CDR2 are LGHNA and YNFKEQ. CDR3 size: 13 residues. The CDR3 sequence: CASSQGSQETQYF. For the CDR3, the DNA is TGTGCCAGCAGCCAGGGTAGTCAAGAGACCCAGTACTTC.

This rearrangement joins TRBV12-5 to TRBJ2-7; D is ambiguous. The CDR3 contains 12 residues. The germline V gene encodes CDR1 LGHNT and CDR2 FRNRAP. V gave up 0 bases and J gave up 7 bases, with 7 bases separating them. CDR3 amino acids: CASGLVPWEQYF. The CDR3 region has the DNA TGTGCTAGTGGTTTGGTCCCATGGGAGCAGTACTTC.

The rearrangement uses TRBV3-1 (or the pseudogene TRBV3-2) and TRBJ2-5; D may be TRBD1 (5 bases). This CDR3 contains 15 residues. Trimming took 1 base from V and 7 from J, leaving 16 bases between them. Germline loops: CDR1 LGHDT, CDR2 YNNKEL (reference sequence). The CDR3 sequence: CASSQVPQGAGTQYF. The CDR3 DNA follows: TGTGCCAGCAGCCAAGTCCCGCAGGGCGCCGGGACCCAGTACTTC.

The rearrangement joins TRBV19 to TRBJ2-5; the match to TRBD2 covers 8 bases. The CDR3 is 16 amino acids. Germline V gene data show CDR1 as LNHDA and CDR2 as SQIVND (reference sequence). J was trimmed by 5 bases and V by 5 bases; bases with no gene match: 13. CDR3 sequence: CASSPTPTSVYETQYF. The CDR3 DNA reads TGTGCCAGTAGTCCAACCCCGACTAGCGTGTATGAGACCCAGTACTTC.

CDR3 residues: CASSSYLYGYTF. The CDR3 nucleotides are TGTGCCAGCAGTTCTTATTTGTACGGCTACACCTTC. The rearrangement joins TRBV12-3 or TRBV12-4 to TRBJ1-2, with D unresolved. The CDR3 runs to 12 residues. Trimming shortened V by 4 bases and J by 8 bases, and 11 bases separated the two germline ends.

V usage is TRBV5-3 and J usage is TRBJ1-5; D call uncertain. TRBV5-3 is identified as an open reading frame with a role that is uncertain. Trimming took off 5 bases at V and 6 bases at J, with 18 bases between the two ends. The CDR3 has 15 amino acids. The CDR3 region has the DNA TGTGCCAGAAGGATAAGGTGGGCACGGGCTCAGCCCCAGCATTTT. It yields the protein CARRIRWARAQPQHF.

Details on this clone: The identical CDR3 is also encoded by other nucleotide sequences in the sample. The rearrangement joins TRBV18 to TRBJ1-4, with D tentatively TRBD1 (6 bases). V lost 3 bases and J 5 bases, leaving 7 bases between the germline ends. CDR3 size: 13 residues. Germline V gene lookup returns CDR1 KGHSH and CDR2 LQKENI. The CDR3 DNA follows: TGTGCCAGCTCACCGGACAGAAATGAAAAACTGTTTTTT. Its translation: CASSPDRNEKLFF.

V gene TRBV9 combines with J gene TRBJ1-6, with 12 bases identical to TRBD1. The CDR3 has 16 amino acids. Germline-derived CDR1 and CDR2 are SGDLS and YYNGEE. Losses at the gene ends were 2 bases for V and 9 bases for J; bases not matched to a gene: 6. The CDR3 bases are TGTGCCAGCAGCGTGGGGGGACAGGGGGCGACTTCACCCCTCCACTTT. As protein: CASSVGGQGATSPLHF.

The chain recombines TRBV30 with TRBJ2-7, with 7 bases that match TRBD2. Looked up from germline, CDR1 is GTSNPN and CDR2 is SVGIG (reference sequence). Losses at the gene ends were 4 bases for V and 3 bases for J; bases not matched to a gene: 3. The CDR3 is made up of 12 amino acids. Written as DNA, the CDR3 is TGTGCCTGGACTAGCGGTAGCTACGAGCAGTACTTC. It specifies CAWTSGSYEQYF.

The CDR3 protein is CASSLDSANEKLFF. For the CDR3, the DNA is TGTGCCAGCTCACTTGACAGCGCTAATGAAAAACTGTTTTTT. The genes are TRBV18 and TRBJ1-4; D is perhaps TRBD1 (5 bases). The V end was cut by 4 bases, the J end by 3 bases, with 9 bases between. Germline CDR1 reads KGHSH; CDR2 reads LQKENI. The CDR3 sequence is 14 residues long.

The chain joins TRBV15 to TRBJ2-1, with 8 bases identical to TRBD2. V lost 1 base to trimming and J lost 4 bases; unmatched junction nucleotides: 12. CDR3 length equals 18 residues. Germline V gene data show CDR1 as LNHNV and CDR2 as YYDKDF (reference sequence). The CDR3 sequence is CATSRGLTSAGVYNEQFF. The CDR3 DNA reads TGTGCCACCAGCAGAGGGTTGACTAGCGCGGGAGTGTACAATGAGCAGTTCTTC.

This chain joins TRBV28 and TRBJ2-7, with D tentatively TRBD2 (5 bases). This CDR3 comprises 13 residues. CDR1 is MDHEN, CDR2 SYDVKM, per germline. Trimming stripped 7 bases from V and 7 bases from J, with 17 bases between. DNA of the CDR3: TGTGCCAGCATGAGGGAGAACGGTAGAGAGCAGTACTTC. It translates to CASMRENGREQYF.

The V call is TRBV6-1, the J call TRBJ2-6; a weak D match, TRBD1 (5 bases). Germline V gene sequence: CDR1 MNHNS, CDR2 SASEGT. The CDR3 is 16 residues long. Trimming cost V 3 bases and J 0 bases, with 9 bases left between them. Written as DNA, the CDR3 is TGTGCCAGCAGTGACTACAGGCCCTCTGGGGCCAACGTCCTGACTTTC. It translates to CASSDYRPSGANVLTF.

The J gene is TRBJ2-3, the V gene TRBV3-1 (or the pseudogene TRBV3-2); the match to TRBD1 covers 10 bases. CDR3 size: 16 residues. Germline V gene lookup returns CDR1 LGHDT and CDR2 YNNKEL (reference sequence). V trimming: 3 bases; J trimming: 2 bases; junction bases outside the gene matches: 5. For the CDR3, the DNA is TGTGCCAGCAGCCATCCGGGACAGGGGCACACAGATACGCAGTATTTT. As protein: CASSHPGQGHTDTQYF.

The chain recombines TRBV7-3 with TRBJ2-5; TRBD1 is a possible D gene (7 bases). Trimming pared 2 bases from V and 2 bases from J, leaving 12 bases between. This CDR3 has 15 amino acids. Germline V gene lookup returns CDR1 SGHTA and CDR2 FQGTGA. This chain's CDR3 is CASSLWGDRQETQYF. The CDR3 DNA reads as TGTGCCAGCAGCTTATGGGGGGACAGACAAGAGACCCAGTACTTC.